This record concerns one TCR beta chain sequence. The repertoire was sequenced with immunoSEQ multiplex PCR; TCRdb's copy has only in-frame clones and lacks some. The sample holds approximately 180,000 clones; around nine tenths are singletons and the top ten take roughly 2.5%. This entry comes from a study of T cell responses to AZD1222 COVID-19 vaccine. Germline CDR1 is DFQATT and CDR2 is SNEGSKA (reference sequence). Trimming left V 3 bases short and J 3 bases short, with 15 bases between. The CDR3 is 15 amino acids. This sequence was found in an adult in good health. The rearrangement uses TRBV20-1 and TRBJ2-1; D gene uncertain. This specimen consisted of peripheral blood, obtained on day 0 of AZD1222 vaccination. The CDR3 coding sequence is TGCAGTGCTAGTGGGTCCCTGGTGGGCTACAATGAGCAGTTCTTC. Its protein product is CSASGSLVGYNEQFF.